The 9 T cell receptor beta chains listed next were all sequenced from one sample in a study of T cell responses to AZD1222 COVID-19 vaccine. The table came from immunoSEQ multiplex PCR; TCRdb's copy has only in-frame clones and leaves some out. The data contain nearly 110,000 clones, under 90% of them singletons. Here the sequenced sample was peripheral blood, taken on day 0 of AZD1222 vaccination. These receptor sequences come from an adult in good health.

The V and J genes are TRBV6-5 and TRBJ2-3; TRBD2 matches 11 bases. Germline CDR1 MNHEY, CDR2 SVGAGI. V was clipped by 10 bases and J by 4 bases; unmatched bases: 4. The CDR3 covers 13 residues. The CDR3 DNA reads TGTGCCACCCATAGCGGGAGGGCAGATACGCAGTATTTT. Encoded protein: CATHSGRADTQYF.

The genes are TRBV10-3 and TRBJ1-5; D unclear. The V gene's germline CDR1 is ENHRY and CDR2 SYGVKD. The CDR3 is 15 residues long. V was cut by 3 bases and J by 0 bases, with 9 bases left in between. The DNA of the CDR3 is TGTGCCATCAGTGACCCCCAGGATAGCAATCAGCCCCAGCATTTT. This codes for CAISDPQDSNQPQHF.

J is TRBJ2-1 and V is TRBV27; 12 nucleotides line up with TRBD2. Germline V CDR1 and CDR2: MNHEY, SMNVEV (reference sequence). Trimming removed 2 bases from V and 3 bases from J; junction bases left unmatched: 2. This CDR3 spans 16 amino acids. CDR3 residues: CASSLPGLAGYNEQFF. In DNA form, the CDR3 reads TGTGCCAGCAGTTTACCGGGACTAGCGGGCTACAATGAGCAGTTCTTC.

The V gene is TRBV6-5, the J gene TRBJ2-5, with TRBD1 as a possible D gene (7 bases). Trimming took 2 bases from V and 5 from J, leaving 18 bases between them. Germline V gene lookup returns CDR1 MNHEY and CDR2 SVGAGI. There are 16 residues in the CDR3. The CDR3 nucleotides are TGTGCCAGCAGTTACCTGGGGACAGCTGGGAGGGAGACCCAGTACTTC. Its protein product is CASSYLGTAGRETQYF.

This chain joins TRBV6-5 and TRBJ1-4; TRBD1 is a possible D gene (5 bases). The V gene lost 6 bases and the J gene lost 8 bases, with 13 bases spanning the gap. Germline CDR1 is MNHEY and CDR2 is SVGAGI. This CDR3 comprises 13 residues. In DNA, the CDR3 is TGTGCCAGCAGCCCCCGGGACTCCGAAAAACTGTTTTTT. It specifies CASSPRDSEKLFF.

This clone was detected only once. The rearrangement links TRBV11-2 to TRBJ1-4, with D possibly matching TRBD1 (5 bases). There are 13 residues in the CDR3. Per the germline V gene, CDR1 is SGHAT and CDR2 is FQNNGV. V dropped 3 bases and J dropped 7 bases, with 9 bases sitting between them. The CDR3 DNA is TGTGCCAGCAGCTTGTTAGGGGTTGAAAAACTGTTTTTT. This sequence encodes CASSLLGVEKLFF. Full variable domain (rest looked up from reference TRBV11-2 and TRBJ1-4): EAGVAQSPRYKIIEKRQSVAFWCNPISGHATLYWYQQILGQGPKLLIQFQNNGVVDDSQLPKDRFSAERLKGVDSTLKIQPAKLEDSAVYLCASSLLGVEKLFFGSGTQLSVL.

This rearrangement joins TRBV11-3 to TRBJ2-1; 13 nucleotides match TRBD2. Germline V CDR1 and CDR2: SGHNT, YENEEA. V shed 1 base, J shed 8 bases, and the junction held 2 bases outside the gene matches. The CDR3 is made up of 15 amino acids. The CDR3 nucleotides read TGTGCCAGCAGCTTAGGGACTAGCGGGAGCGATGAGCAGTTCTTC. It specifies CASSLGTSGSDEQFF.

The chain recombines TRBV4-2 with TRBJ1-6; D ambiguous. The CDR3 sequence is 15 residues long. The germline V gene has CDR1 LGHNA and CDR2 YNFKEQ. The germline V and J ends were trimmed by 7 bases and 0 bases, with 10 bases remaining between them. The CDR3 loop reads CASTPTSSYNSPLHF. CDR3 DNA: TGTGCCAGCACCCCAACTAGCTCCTATAATTCACCCCTCCACTTT.

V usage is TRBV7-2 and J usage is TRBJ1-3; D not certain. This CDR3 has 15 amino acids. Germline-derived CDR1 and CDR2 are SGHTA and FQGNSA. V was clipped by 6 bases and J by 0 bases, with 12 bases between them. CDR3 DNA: TGTGCCAGCAGTTTTGCAGGCGTCTCTGGAAACACCATATATTTT. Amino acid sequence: CASSFAGVSGNTIYF.